These 23 T cell receptor beta chains were sequenced from one sample in a study of shared clonotypes between healthy human individuals. Assay used: immunoSEQ multiplex PCR; TCRdb lists only in-frame clones, some missing. Of about half a million clones listed, roughly 80% are singletons. The specimen was PBMCs. Every receptor here comes from a woman aged 40-49 years in good health. Some clones in this sample may be carry-over from other donors' samples.

In this sample, this clone turned up a few times. V and J are TRBV7-9 and TRBJ1-1; no reliable D call. V was trimmed by 3 bases and J by 4 bases, leaving 9 bases between them. The CDR3 loop spans 13 amino acids. Per germline, CDR1 SEHNR and CDR2 FQNEAQ (reference sequence). CDR3 DNA: TGTGCCAGCAGCTTGTATCAGAGCACTGAAGCTTTCTTT. Translation: CASSLYQSTEAFF.

V is TRBV27 and J is TRBJ2-7; 12 nucleotides align to TRBD2. Germline-derived CDR1 and CDR2 are MNHEY and SMNVEV (reference sequence). This CDR3 is built from 18 residues. V shed 3 bases and J 2 bases; nucleotides not matched to a gene: 11. CDR3 residues: CASSFSRPTSGRTYEQYF. The CDR3 DNA follows: TGTGCCAGCAGTTTCTCGAGACCGACTAGCGGGAGAACCTACGAGCAGTACTTC.

This chain links TRBV4-3 with TRBJ2-7, with 11 bases fitting TRBD2. Germline CDR1 reads LGHNA; CDR2 reads YSLEER. Trimming took 2 bases from V and 5 from J; bases not matched to a gene: 5. CDR3 length: 15 residues. The CDR3 DNA is TGCGCCAGCAGCCAACTACTAGCGGGAGTCGACGAGCAGTACTTC. Translation: CASSQLLAGVDEQYF.

Comment on this clone: Only one base separates this from a far larger clonotype, so it likely reflects a read error. The chain joins TRBV7-2 to TRBJ1-5; 8 bases map to TRBD1. The CDR3 has 17 residues. CDR1 is SGHTA and CDR2 is FQGNSA in the germline V gene. CDR3 DNA: TGTGCCGGCAGCTTAGTAGCAGGGGGCAGTAGCAATCAGCCCCAGCATTTT. This encodes CAGSLVAGGSSNQPQHF.

Comments on this clone: A far bigger clonotype differs at one base, so this is likely a read error. The sample carries other DNA sequences with the same CDR3. The V call is TRBV30, the J call TRBJ1-1; the D gene is possibly TRBD1 (6 bases). The CDR3 loop spans 13 amino acids. V was trimmed by 4 bases and J by 7 bases, leaving 16 bases between them. Germline V CDR1 and CDR2: GTSNPN, SVGIG (reference sequence). Here the CDR3 reads CAWTRQKDSEAFF. As DNA, the CDR3 is TGTGCCTGGACCAGACAGAAGGACAGTGAAGCTTTCTTT.

Comment on this clone: A far larger clone is a single base away, which makes a read error likely. The chain is built from TRBV6-1 and TRBJ1-5, with 7 bases aligning to TRBD1. The CDR3 covers 14 residues. Germline CDR1 is MNHNS and CDR2 is SASEGT. V trimming: 10 bases; J trimming: 2 bases; junction bases outside the gene matches: 8. CDR3 sequence reads: CATAGQHGNQPQHF. The CDR3 DNA is TGTGCCACCGCGGGACAGCATGGCAATCAGCCCCAGCATTTT.

This clone was recorded once. A far larger clone is only one base removed, so a read error is likely. The J gene is TRBJ2-2, the V gene TRBV6-4; D call uncertain. Per germline, CDR1 MRHNA and CDR2 SNTAGT. V dropped 3 bases and J dropped 6 bases, with 8 bases sitting between them. The CDR3 spans 13 residues. CDR3 loop: CASSEMDAGELFF. In DNA, the CDR3 is TGTGCCAGCAGTGAAATGGATGCCGGGGAGCTGTTTTTT.

The chain joins TRBV11-3 to TRBJ2-3, with TRBD2 identical over 7 bases. Germline assignment: CDR1 SGHNT and CDR2 YENEEA. This CDR3 has 16 residues. V lost 1 base and J lost 1; bases outside the gene matches: 5. In nucleotides, the CDR3 is TGTGCCAGCAGCTTAGGAGGGAGGGCCGGCACAGATACGCAGTATTTT. This translates into CASSLGGRAGTDTQYF.

This chain joins TRBV9 and TRBJ2-3; D is unclear. The CDR3 consists of 13 residues. Trimming took off 0 bases at V and 2 bases at J, with 4 bases between the two ends. Per the germline V gene, CDR1 is SGDLS and CDR2 is YYNGEE. CDR3: CASSVDHTDTQYF. Written as DNA, the CDR3 is TGTGCCAGCAGCGTAGACCACACAGATACGCAGTATTTT.

The gene calls are TRBV27 and TRBJ2-5, with D possibly TRBD2 on 6 matching bases. The germline CDR1 and CDR2 sequences are MNHEY and SMNVEV (reference sequence). This CDR3 is 14 amino acids long. Trimming shortened V by 5 bases and J by 5 bases, and 15 bases separated the two germline ends. CDR3 sequence (DNA): TGTGCCAGCAGTCGGGGGAGGTTTGCCGAGACCCAGTACTTC. It is translated as CASSRGRFAETQYF.

The V gene is TRBV2, the J gene TRBJ2-7; TRBD2 aligns across 8 bases. This CDR3 is 15 amino acids long. Looked up from germline, CDR1 is SNHLY and CDR2 is FYNNEI. V dropped 3 bases and J dropped 9; count of bases not matched to a gene: 13. This chain's CDR3 is CASSDHSGLVLGQYF. DNA of the CDR3: TGTGCCAGCAGTGACCATTCGGGACTAGTGTTGGGGCAGTACTTC. The full variable domain, rest sourced from reference TRBV2 and TRBJ2-7, is EPEVTQTPSHQVTQMGQEVILRCVPISNHLYFYWYRQILGQKVEFLVSFYNNEISEKSEIFDDQFSVERPDGSNFTLKIRSTKLEDSAMYFCASSDHSGLVLGQYFGPGTRLTVT.

The chain couples TRBV6-5 to TRBJ1-1; D gene uncertain. Germline-derived CDR1 and CDR2 are MNHEY and SVGAGI. The length of the CDR3 is 14 residues. V was clipped by 0 bases and J by 7 bases, with 12 bases between them. As DNA, the CDR3 is TGTGCCAGCAGTTACTCGAGTCGTCGGGGTGAAGCTTTCTTT. Its protein product is CASSYSSRRGEAFF.

The chain uses TRBV29-1 and TRBJ2-3, with 13 nucleotides matching TRBD2. This CDR3 is 15 amino acids long. CDR1 is SQVTM, CDR2 ANQGSEA, per germline. The V segment lost 6 bases and the J segment 6 bases; nucleotides outside the gene matches: 9. CDR3 coding DNA: TGCAGCGTCAAACTAGCGGGAGGGCCCTTGGATACGCAGTATTTT. Translated, it gives CSVKLAGGPLDTQYF.

The V call is TRBV25-1, the J call TRBJ2-1; TRBD1 aligns across 7 bases. CDR1 and CDR2 (germline): MGHDK, SYGVNS. The CDR3 is made up of 15 amino acids. The junction had 13 bases not matched to a gene; V was cut back by 5 bases and J by 9 bases. This chain's CDR3 is CASSQRTKGAGEQFF. In DNA, the CDR3 is TGTGCCAGCAGTCAACGAACCAAGGGGGCGGGTGAGCAGTTCTTC.

This chain links TRBV18 with TRBJ2-2; 8 positions match TRBD2. The CDR3 is 17 residues long. J gave up 2 bases and V 4 bases, and 9 bases lay outside the gene matches. The V gene's germline CDR1 is KGHSH and CDR2 LQKENI. The DNA for the CDR3 is TGTGCCAGCTCACGCCCTAACGGGAGGGCCAACACCGGGGAGCTGTTTTTT. This sequence encodes CASSRPNGRANTGELFF.

The chain employs TRBV10-1 and TRBJ2-3; the D is unclear. Germline V gene sequence: CDR1 WNHNN, CDR2 SYGVQD (reference sequence). V was trimmed by 0 bases and J by 5 bases, leaving 15 bases between them. This CDR3 is 16 amino acids long. The DNA for the CDR3 is TGCGCCAGCAGTGAGTCGACTCCAGGAAAGGGAGATACGCAGTATTTT. This encodes CASSESTPGKGDTQYF.

With respect to this clone: Since a far larger clone is one base different, this is likely a read error. The V gene is TRBV10-3, the J gene TRBJ1-1; D gene unclear. The germline V gene encodes CDR1 ENHRY and CDR2 SYGVKD. V gave up 6 bases and J gave up 5 bases, with 13 bases separating them. The CDR3 consists of 13 residues. The DNA of the CDR3 is TGTGCCATCAGACAGTGGTTGGAAACTGAAGCTTTCTTT. Its translation: CAIRQWLETEAFF.

The chain recombines TRBV7-3 with TRBJ1-1, with D maybe TRBD1 (5 bases). The CDR3 has 14 residues. CDR1 SGHTA and CDR2 FQGTGA come from the germline V gene. Between the trimmed V and J ends, which lost 4 bases and 4 bases, there was a span of 13 bases. The DNA for the CDR3 is TGTGCCAGCAGCTCCTCGGGGGGGATCACTGAAGCTTTCTTT. This translates into CASSSSGGITEAFF.

Details on this clone: It differs at one base from a far larger clone, so likely a read error. The CDR3 end shows no conserved phenylalanine or tryptophan, and so a read error is likely. The chain combines TRBV11-2 with TRBJ2-7, with 11 bases aligning to TRBD2. The germline CDR1 and CDR2 sequences are SGHAT and FQNNGV. The V gene end was trimmed by 1 base and the J gene end by 4 bases; junction bases not matched to a gene: 3. The CDR3 length is 15 residues. CDR3 DNA: TGTGCCAGCAGCTTAGCCCGGACTAGCGGGTACGAGCAGTACCTC. It yields the protein CASSLARTSGYEQYL.

CDR3 residues: CASSSLPGQGLGETQYF. CDR3 in DNA: TGTGCCAGCAGCTCCCTCCCGGGACAGGGTTTGGGGGAGACCCAGTACTTC. This chain connects TRBV7-6 to TRBJ2-5, with 9 bases matching TRBD1. The germline CDR1 and CDR2 sequences are SGHVS and FNYEAQ. J was trimmed by 5 bases and V by 4 bases; bases with no gene match: 14. There are 17 residues in the CDR3.

CDR3 protein: CASSPRSRTLYEQYF. The CDR3 nucleotides are TGTGCCAGCTCACCCCGCTCGAGGACTCTCTACGAGCAGTACTTC. The rearrangement uses TRBV18 and TRBJ2-5, with D possibly matching TRBD2 (5 bases). The assigned J gene may be wrong: the sequence end matches TRBJ2-7 better. CDR1 KGHSH and CDR2 LQKENI come from the germline V gene. The CDR3 length is 15 residues.

V gene TRBV28 combines with J gene TRBJ2-3; no clear D gene. V was trimmed by 3 bases and J by 0 bases, leaving 7 bases between them. This CDR3 contains 14 residues. CDR1 is MDHEN, CDR2 SYDVKM, per germline. The CDR3 DNA sequence: TGTGCCAGCAGTTTGGAACGGAGCACAGATACGCAGTATTTT. The encoded protein is CASSLERSTDTQYF.

As for this clone: A far larger clone differs by one base, so this is likely a read error. This CDR3 is also generated by other DNA sequences in the sample. V usage is TRBV5-6 and J usage is TRBJ1-2; 10 bases line up with TRBD1. The germline gives CDR1 SGHDT, CDR2 YYEEEE. This CDR3 is 15 amino acids long. In nucleotides, the CDR3 is TGTGCCAGCAGCCCGATCCCGACAGGGGGCTATGGCTACACCTTT. This encodes CASSPIPTGGYGYTF.